The clone carrying this TCR beta chain was counted only a few times. These data belong to a study of shared T cell receptors in the human thymus. CDR3 length: 20 residues. Germline assignment: CDR1 SGHRS and CDR2 YFSETQ. The V gene lost 0 bases and the J gene lost 0 bases, with 25 bases spanning the gap. Clones were sequenced by immunoSEQ multiplex PCR, and TCRdb holds only the in-frame ones, with some missing. The sample contains some 660,000 clones, about 90% of which appear only once. The data were also submitted as part of a second study, on human thymus T cells. From that second work: The thymus tissue came from resections taken during corrective heart surgery. Seemingly biased V and J gene usage marked thymic and blood repertoires. Among unrelated individuals, related research reported thymic repertoires that overlapped highly.

This TCR was sampled from a boy under two years old with a congenital heart defect. The V gene is TRBV5-1, the J gene TRBJ2-7, with D possibly being TRBD2 (5 bases). The sequenced material came from thymocytes. CDR3: CASSLVELAPSLVLSYEQYF. Written as DNA, the CDR3 is TGCGCCAGCAGCTTGGTTGAGCTAGCCCCCTCCCTTGTACTCTCCTACGAGCAGTACTTC.